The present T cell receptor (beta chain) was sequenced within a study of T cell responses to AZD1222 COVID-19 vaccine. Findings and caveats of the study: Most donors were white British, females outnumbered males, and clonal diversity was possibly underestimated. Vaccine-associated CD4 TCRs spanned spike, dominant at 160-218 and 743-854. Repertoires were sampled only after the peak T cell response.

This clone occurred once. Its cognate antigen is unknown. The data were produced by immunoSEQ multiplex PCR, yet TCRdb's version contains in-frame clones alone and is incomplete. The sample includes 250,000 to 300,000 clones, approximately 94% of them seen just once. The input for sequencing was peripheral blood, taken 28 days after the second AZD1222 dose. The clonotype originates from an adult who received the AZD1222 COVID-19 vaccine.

CDR3 in DNA: TGTGCCAGCAGTTATACAGATACGCAGTATTTT. Protein: CASSYTDTQYF. The V gene is TRBV2, the J gene TRBJ2-3; D ambiguous. The CDR3 covers 11 residues. V dropped 5 bases and J dropped 3 bases, with 3 bases sitting between them. The germline V gene has CDR1 SNHLY and CDR2 FYNNEI.